This T cell receptor (beta chain) originates from a study of T cell repertoires in cytomegalovirus infection. Across the whole study: Well-studied HLA-B-restricted epitopes and recently identified HLA-C-restricted epitopes of CMV were both used in the study. Shared public TCR beta signatures pointed to both CMV infection and a matching HLA type.

Each CDR3 protein gets one entry after TCRdb re-called the reads with MiXCR. The repertoire holds roughly 990,000 distinct CDR3 sequences, with 31% as singletons. Germline V gene lookup returns CDR1 SQVTM and CDR2 ANQGSEA. The V and J ends lost 7 bases and 8 bases respectively, with 20 bases between them. The CDR3 totals 13 residues. This clonotype was observed a handful of times. Its antigen is unknown. The gene calls are TRBV29-1 and TRBJ1-1, with no clear D. The TCR sequence derives from a human donor in good health (CMV status not recorded). Some clones in this sample may be carry-over from other donors' samples. This material consisted of cultured CD8+ T cells from PBMCs, taken from culture after CMV antigen stimulation. The CDR3 loop reads CSGKEGGNPEAFF. The CDR3, as DNA: TGCAGCGGGAAGGAGGGAGGGAACCCCGAAGCTTTCTTT.